The 27 T cell receptor beta chains given below trace back to one sample, sequenced in a study of graft-versus-host responses after intestinal transplantation. Antigens for these TCRs are unknown. Sequenced by immunoSEQ multiplex PCR; TCRdb stores in-frame clones only, minus some. The sample shows about 99,000 clones, approximately 93% of them seen only once. The sequenced sample was unstimulated CD8+ T cells sorted from spleen or lymph node cells, obtained before intestinal transplant. The receptors were sampled from a human donor who received an intestinal transplant.

V and J are TRBV6-1 and TRBJ1-1; TRBD1 might be the D (6 bases). This CDR3 spans 14 amino acids. Trimming took off 1 base at V and 1 base at J, with 7 bases between the two ends. Germline V gives CDR1 MNHNS, CDR2 SASEGT. The CDR3 region has the DNA TGTGCCAGCAGTGAAGGGGGGGCGAACACTGAAGCTTTCTTT. Protein product: CASSEGGANTEAFF.

The chain is built from TRBV27 and TRBJ2-1; D gene uncertain. Deletions cut 6 bases from V and 6 bases from J, with 6 bases between. CDR3 length equals 11 residues. The V gene's germline CDR1 is MNHEY and CDR2 SMNVEV (reference sequence). CDR3 sequence: CASRWGNEQFF. CDR3 DNA: TGTGCCAGCAGGTGGGGCAATGAGCAGTTCTTC.

The J gene is TRBJ2-2, the V gene TRBV6-6; D not certain. V was trimmed by 3 bases and J by 0 bases, leaving 8 bases between them. The CDR3 consists of 15 residues. Germline V gives CDR1 MNHNY, CDR2 SVGAGI (reference sequence). Written as DNA, the CDR3 is TGTGCCAGCAGTTATCTCAACGCGAACACCGGGGAGCTGTTTTTT. Translated: CASSYLNANTGELFF.

The V and J genes are TRBV5-1 and TRBJ2-1; a possible D gene is TRBD2 (6 bases). The CDR3 sequence is 12 residues long. Germline V gives CDR1 SGHRS, CDR2 YFSETQ. Trimming took off 3 bases at V and 5 bases at J, with 6 bases between the two ends. The CDR3 DNA is TGCGCCAGCAGCTGGGGGGACAATGAGCAGTTCTTC. This translates into CASSWGDNEQFF. The full variable domain, rest sourced from reference TRBV5-1 and TRBJ2-1, is KAGVTQTPRYLIKTRGQQVTLSCSPISGHRSVSWYQQTPGQGLQFLFEYFSETQRNKGNFPGRFSGRQFSNSRSEMNVSTLELGDSALYLCASSWGDNEQFFGPGTRLTVL.

This clone has just a few counts. The gene calls are TRBV19 and TRBJ2-1, with D unresolved. V was pared by 6 bases and J by 5 bases, with 2 bases between. This CDR3 region has 10 residues. In germline, CDR1 is LNHDA, CDR2 SQIVND (reference sequence). CDR3 in DNA: TGTGCCAGTAGCGACAATGAGCAGTTCTTC. It codes for CASSDNEQFF.

As regards this clone: Distinct nucleotide sequences in the sample also encode this CDR3. This chain links TRBV10-3 with TRBJ2-7, with 16 bases lining up with TRBD2. Germline CDR1 reads ENHRY; CDR2 reads SYGVKD. V lost 6 bases to trimming and J lost 6 bases; unmatched junction nucleotides: 11. The CDR3 is 17 residues long. CDR3 in DNA: TGTGCCATCAGGGGAGAGGGACTAGCGGGGGGGCCTTTCGAGCAGTACTTC. It yields the protein CAIRGEGLAGGPFEQYF.

CDR3 region: CASSLSTGTEAFF. Here the CDR3 DNA reads TGTGCCAGCAGTTTATCAACCGGGACAGAAGCTTTCTTT. The chain couples TRBV27 to TRBJ1-1, with a possible D match to TRBD1 (6 bases). The V gene's germline CDR1 is MNHEY and CDR2 SMNVEV (reference sequence). The ends were cut back, 0 bases at V and 8 bases at J, with 10 bases in the middle. This CDR3 is 13 amino acids long.

CDR3 DNA: TGTGCCAGCAGCTTAGTTGGCTACAATGAGCAGTTCTTC. Translating it yields CASSLVGYNEQFF. V usage is TRBV11-2 and J usage is TRBJ2-1, with D uncertain. This CDR3 region has 13 residues. Trimming stripped 1 base from V and 3 bases from J, with 4 bases between. CDR1 and CDR2 (germline): SGHAT, FQNNGV. The variable domain in full, completed from reference TRBV11-2 and TRBJ2-1, reads EAGVAQSPRYKIIEKRQSVAFWCNPISGHATLYWYQQILGQGPKLLIQFQNNGVVDDSQLPKDRFSAERLKGVDSTLKIQPAKLEDSAVYLCASSLVGYNEQFFGPGTRLTVL.

This chain's CDR3 is CASSPPGQGVYYEQYF. The CDR3 region has the DNA TGTGCCAGCTCACCACCGGGGCAGGGAGTATACTACGAGCAGTACTTC. The chain combines TRBV18 with TRBJ2-7; the D gene could be TRBD1 or TRBD2 (5 bases each). Germline V gives CDR1 KGHSH, CDR2 LQKENI. V was pared by 0 bases and J by 3 bases, with 15 bases between. This CDR3 contains 16 residues.

This chain joins TRBV7-8 and TRBJ2-7, with D perhaps TRBD1 (7 bases). The CDR3 has 16 amino acids. CDR1 is SGHVS and CDR2 is FQNEAQ in the germline V gene. The V end was cut by 1 base, the J end by 1 base, with 14 bases between. CDR3 region: CASSLGPRDRSYEQYF. The DNA of the CDR3 is TGTGCCAGCAGCTTAGGGCCGCGGGACAGATCCTACGAGCAGTACTTC.

CDR3 sequence: CASSDHSGNTEAFF. DNA for the CDR3: TGTGCCAGCAGTGATCATTCGGGGAACACTGAAGCTTTCTTT. The chain links TRBV6-1 to TRBJ1-1; D remains ambiguous. V gave up 3 bases and J gave up 1 base, with 9 bases separating them. Per the germline V gene, CDR1 is MNHNS and CDR2 is SASEGT. CDR3 size: 14 residues.

The chain couples TRBV27 to TRBJ2-5; D is ambiguous. Trimming cost V 5 bases and J 5 bases, with 15 bases left between them. The CDR3 has 14 amino acids. Germline assignment: CDR1 MNHEY and CDR2 SMNVEV (reference sequence). The CDR3 DNA reads TGTGCCAGCAGTCCTCGGGTCGTACAGGAGACCCAGTACTTC. It codes for CASSPRVVQETQYF.

This chain joins TRBV7-6 and TRBJ1-2, with D possibly being TRBD1 (5 bases). The CDR3 covers 14 residues. V lost 5 bases and J lost 3, with 13 bases in between. The germline gives CDR1 SGHVS, CDR2 FNYEAQ. The CDR3 loop is CASSPAGADYGYTF. DNA of the CDR3: TGTGCCAGCAGCCCGGCTGGGGCAGACTATGGCTACACCTTC.

The chain carries TRBV2 and TRBJ1-1, with D unclear. With 5 bases removed from V and 6 bases from J, the gap between germline ends came to 16 bases. Germline V gene sequence: CDR1 SNHLY, CDR2 FYNNEI. The CDR3 spans 14 residues. CDR3 nucleotides: TGTGCCAGCAGTAGGACGACGGGCCTTCCTGAAGCTTTCTTT. Translating it yields CASSRTTGLPEAFF. Filled out from reference TRBV2 and TRBJ1-1, the complete variable domain reads EPEVTQTPSHQVTQMGQEVILRCVPISNHLYFYWYRQILGQKVEFLVSFYNNEISEKSEIFDDQFSVERPDGSNFTLKIRSTKLEDSAMYFCASSRTTGLPEAFFGQGTRLTVV.

This clone occurred once. The chain joins TRBV19 to TRBJ1-2, with 7 positions matching TRBD1. CDR3 length: 13 residues. Germline CDR1 LNHDA, CDR2 SQIVND (reference sequence). V trimming: 6 bases; J trimming: 6 bases; junction bases outside the gene matches: 7. CDR3 bases: TGTGCCAGTAGACCGACAGGGATCGATGGCTACACCTTC. Its translation is CASRPTGIDGYTF.

This chain connects TRBV9 to TRBJ2-1; no clear D. Germline CDR1 SGDLS, CDR2 YYNGEE. The germline V and J ends were trimmed by 0 bases and 2 bases, with 12 bases remaining between them. This CDR3 comprises 16 residues. In DNA form, the CDR3 reads TGTGCCAGCAGCGTAGTTTCTACTCCCGCCTACAATGAGCAGTTCTTC. As protein: CASSVVSTPAYNEQFF.

The chain joins TRBV2 to TRBJ1-5; TRBD1 might be the D (6 bases). Germline CDR1 is SNHLY and CDR2 is FYNNEI. The CDR3 spans 12 residues. Trimming removed 6 bases at V and 6 bases at J, with 9 bases between. The CDR3 protein is CASSTGRQPQHF. DNA of the CDR3: TGTGCCAGCAGCACAGGGCGTCAGCCCCAGCATTTT.

This chain connects TRBV12-5 to TRBJ1-4; D not certain. The CDR3 runs to 15 residues. The V and J ends lost 0 bases and 8 bases respectively, with 13 bases between them. Germline V gene lookup returns CDR1 LGHNT and CDR2 FRNRAP. For the CDR3, the DNA is TGTGCTAGTGGTTTGGTACAATCCCCGGGGGAAAAACTGTTTTTT. Protein product: CASGLVQSPGEKLFF.

The chain links TRBV19 to TRBJ2-7; tentatively, D is TRBD1 or TRBD2 (5 bases each). V was shortened by 3 bases and J by 9 bases, with 12 bases between the two germline ends. Per the germline V gene, CDR1 is LNHDA and CDR2 is SQIVND (reference sequence). CDR3 length: 12 residues. CDR3 in DNA: TGTGCCAGTAGTATGGTAGGGGACGGGCAGTACTTC. This gives the protein CASSMVGDGQYF.

This chain uses TRBV9 with TRBJ2-3, with 11 bases aligning to TRBD2. Germline CDR1 is SGDLS and CDR2 is YYNGEE. Trimming at V came to 2 bases and at J to 0 bases, leaving 2 bases not matched to a gene. The CDR3 is 16 residues long. CDR3 sequence reads: CASSVGTSGSTDTQYF. The CDR3 DNA follows: TGTGCCAGCAGCGTCGGGACTAGCGGTAGCACAGATACGCAGTATTTT.

The chain is built from TRBV9 and TRBJ1-1; no clear D gene. The germline gives CDR1 SGDLS, CDR2 YYNGEE. Trimming took 3 bases from V and 5 from J, leaving 17 bases between them. This CDR3 has 15 residues. CDR3 loop: CASSGDSGLGTEAFF. The CDR3 DNA follows: TGTGCCAGCAGCGGGGATTCGGGCCTCGGGACTGAAGCTTTCTTT.

This clone occurred once. The chain joins TRBV27 to TRBJ1-6; the D gene is possibly TRBD1 (6 bases). The CDR3 covers 12 residues. The germline V gene encodes CDR1 MNHEY and CDR2 SMNVEV (reference sequence). V was pared by 7 bases and J by 10 bases, with 11 bases between. CDR3 loop: CASKAGVSPLHF. In DNA form, the CDR3 reads TGTGCCAGCAAAGCAGGGGTCTCACCCCTCCACTTT.

The V call is TRBV2, the J call TRBJ2-1, with TRBD1 matching 12 bases. The germline V gene has CDR1 SNHLY and CDR2 FYNNEI. This CDR3 contains 17 residues. Unmatched junction bases numbered 6, after V lost 2 bases and J lost 4 bases. CDR3 coding DNA: TGTGCCAGCAGTGAATTGGGACAGGGGGCGAATTACAATGAGCAGTTCTTC. Translation: CASSELGQGANYNEQFF.

V gene TRBV5-1 combines with J gene TRBJ2-1, with 9 bases fitting TRBD2. CDR3 length equals 17 residues. Germline CDR1 reads SGHRS; CDR2 reads YFSETQ. J gave up 5 bases and V 4 bases, and 13 bases lay outside the gene matches. CDR3 region: CASSRTKGGGDNNEQFF. The CDR3 DNA sequence: TGCGCCAGCAGCCGGACCAAGGGCGGGGGGGATAACAATGAGCAGTTCTTC.

This chain uses TRBV27 with TRBJ2-7; TRBD1 matches 10 bases. The CDR3 consists of 15 residues. J gave up 3 bases and V 5 bases, and 7 bases lay outside the gene matches. From germline, CDR1 is MNHEY and CDR2 SMNVEV (reference sequence). The DNA of the CDR3 is TGTGCCAGCAGTCACCGGGACAGGGGATTCTACGAGCAGTACTTC. As protein: CASSHRDRGFYEQYF.

V is TRBV7-9 and J is TRBJ1-1; no firm D call. In germline, CDR1 is SEHNR, CDR2 FQNEAQ (reference sequence). The V gene lost 10 bases and the J gene lost 2 bases, with 11 bases spanning the gap. This CDR3 has 12 residues. CDR3 loop: CATCKENTEAFF. Here the CDR3 DNA reads TGTGCCACCTGCAAAGAAAACACTGAAGCTTTCTTT.

The genes are TRBV6-1 and TRBJ2-5, with 10 nucleotides matching TRBD2. This CDR3 contains 18 residues. V shed 1 base and J 4 bases; nucleotides not matched to a gene: 12. The germline CDR1 and CDR2 sequences are MNHNS and SASEGT. CDR3 DNA: TGTGCCAGCAGTGAAGATGAAGTTTTAGCGGGGGGTGGAGAGACCCAGTACTTC. Protein: CASSEDEVLAGGGETQYF.